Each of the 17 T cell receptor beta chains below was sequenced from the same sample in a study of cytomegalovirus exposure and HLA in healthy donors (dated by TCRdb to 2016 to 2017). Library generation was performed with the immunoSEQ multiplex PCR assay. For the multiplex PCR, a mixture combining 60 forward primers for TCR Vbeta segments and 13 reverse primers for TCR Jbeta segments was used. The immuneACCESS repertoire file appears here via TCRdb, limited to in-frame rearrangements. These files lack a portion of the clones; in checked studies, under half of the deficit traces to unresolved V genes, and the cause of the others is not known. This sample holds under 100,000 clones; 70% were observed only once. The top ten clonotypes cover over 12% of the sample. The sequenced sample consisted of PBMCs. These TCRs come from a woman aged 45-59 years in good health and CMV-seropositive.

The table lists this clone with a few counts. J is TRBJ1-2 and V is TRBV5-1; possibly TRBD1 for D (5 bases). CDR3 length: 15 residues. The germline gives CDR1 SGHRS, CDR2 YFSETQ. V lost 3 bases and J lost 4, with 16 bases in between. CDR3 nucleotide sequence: TGCGCCAGCAGCTCCCCCAGACCGGGGGGCTATGGCTACACCTTC. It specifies CASSSPRPGGYGYTF.

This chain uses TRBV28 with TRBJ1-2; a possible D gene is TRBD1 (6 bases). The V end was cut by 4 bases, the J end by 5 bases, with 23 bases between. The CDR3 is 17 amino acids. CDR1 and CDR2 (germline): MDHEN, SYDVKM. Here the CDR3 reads CASSSPQAGGAGYGYTF. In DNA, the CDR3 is TGTGCCAGCAGTTCCCCTCAGGCGGGGGGCGCCGGGTATGGCTACACCTTC.

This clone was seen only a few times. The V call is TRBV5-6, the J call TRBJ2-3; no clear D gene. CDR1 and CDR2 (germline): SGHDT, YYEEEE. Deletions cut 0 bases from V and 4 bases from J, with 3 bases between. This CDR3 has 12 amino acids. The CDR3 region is CASSLAADTQYF. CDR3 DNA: TGTGCCAGCAGCTTGGCCGCAGATACGCAGTATTTT.

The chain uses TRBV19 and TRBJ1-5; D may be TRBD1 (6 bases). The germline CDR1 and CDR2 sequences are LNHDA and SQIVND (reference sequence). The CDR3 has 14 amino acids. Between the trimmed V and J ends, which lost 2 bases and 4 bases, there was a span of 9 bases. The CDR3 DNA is TGTGCCAGTAGTATATCCAGGGGAAATCAGCCCCAGCATTTT. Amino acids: CASSISRGNQPQHF.

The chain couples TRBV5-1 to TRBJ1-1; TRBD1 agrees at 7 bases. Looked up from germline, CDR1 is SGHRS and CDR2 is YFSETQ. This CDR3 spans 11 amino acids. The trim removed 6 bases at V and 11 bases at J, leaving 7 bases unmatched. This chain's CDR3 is CASTLGQTAFF. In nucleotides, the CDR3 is TGCGCCAGCACCCTGGGACAGACGGCTTTCTTT.

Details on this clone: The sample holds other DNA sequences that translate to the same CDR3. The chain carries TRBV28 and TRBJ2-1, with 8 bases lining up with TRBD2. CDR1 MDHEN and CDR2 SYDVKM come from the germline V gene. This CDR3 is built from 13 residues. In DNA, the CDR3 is TGTGCTTCTTCTCTAGCGGGCTACAATGAGCAGTTCTTC. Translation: CASSLAGYNEQFF.

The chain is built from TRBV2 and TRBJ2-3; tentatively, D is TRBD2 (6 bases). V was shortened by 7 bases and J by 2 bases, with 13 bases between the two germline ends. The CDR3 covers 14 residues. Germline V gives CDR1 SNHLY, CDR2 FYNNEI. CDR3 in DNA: TGTGCCAGCACCCGGGACTCCGACACAGATACGCAGTATTTT. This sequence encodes CASTRDSDTDTQYF.

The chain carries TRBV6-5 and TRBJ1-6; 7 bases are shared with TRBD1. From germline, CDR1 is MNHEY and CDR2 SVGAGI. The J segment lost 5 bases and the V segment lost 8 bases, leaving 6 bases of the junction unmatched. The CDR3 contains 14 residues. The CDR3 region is CASRTGRHNSPLHF. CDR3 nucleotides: TGTGCCAGCCGGACAGGCCGACATAATTCACCCCTCCACTTT.

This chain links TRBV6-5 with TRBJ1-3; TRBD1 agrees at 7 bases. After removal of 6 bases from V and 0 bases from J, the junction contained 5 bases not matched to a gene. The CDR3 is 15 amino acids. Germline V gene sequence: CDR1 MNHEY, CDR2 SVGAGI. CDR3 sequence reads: CASRHRGLSGNTIYF. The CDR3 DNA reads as TGTGCCAGCAGGCACAGGGGTCTCTCTGGAAACACCATATATTTT.

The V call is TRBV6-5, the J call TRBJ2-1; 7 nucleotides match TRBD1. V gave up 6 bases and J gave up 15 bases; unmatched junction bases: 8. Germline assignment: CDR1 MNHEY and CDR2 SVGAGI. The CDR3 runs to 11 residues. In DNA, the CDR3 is TGTGCCAGCAGGCAACGACAGGGTCGGTTCTTC. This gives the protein CASRQRQGRFF.

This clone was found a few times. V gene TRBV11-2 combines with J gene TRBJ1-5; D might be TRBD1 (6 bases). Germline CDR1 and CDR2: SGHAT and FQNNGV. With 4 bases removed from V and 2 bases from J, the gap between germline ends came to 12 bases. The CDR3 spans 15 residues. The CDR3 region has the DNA TGTGCCAGCAGCTCTACAGGGAGAGGCAATCAGCCCCAGCATTTT. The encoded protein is CASSSTGRGNQPQHF.

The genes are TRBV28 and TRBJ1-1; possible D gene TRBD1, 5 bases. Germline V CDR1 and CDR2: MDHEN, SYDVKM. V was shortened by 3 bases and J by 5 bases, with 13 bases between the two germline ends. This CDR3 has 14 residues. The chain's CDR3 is CASSFSGVRTEAFF. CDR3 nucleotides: TGTGCCAGCAGTTTTTCGGGGGTTCGAACTGAAGCTTTCTTT. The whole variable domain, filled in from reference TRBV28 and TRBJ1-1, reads DVKVTQSSRYLVKRTGEKVFLECVQDMDHENMFWYRQDPGLGLRLIYFSYDVKMKEKGDIPEGYSVSREKKERFSLILESASTNQTSMYLCASSFSGVRTEAFFGQGTRLTVV.

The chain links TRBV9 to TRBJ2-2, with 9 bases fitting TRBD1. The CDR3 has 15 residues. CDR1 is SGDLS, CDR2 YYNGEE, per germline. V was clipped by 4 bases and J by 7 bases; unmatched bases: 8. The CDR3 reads CASSRQGVTVGELFF. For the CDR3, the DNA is TGTGCCAGCAGCCGACAGGGGGTGACTGTCGGGGAGCTGTTTTTT.

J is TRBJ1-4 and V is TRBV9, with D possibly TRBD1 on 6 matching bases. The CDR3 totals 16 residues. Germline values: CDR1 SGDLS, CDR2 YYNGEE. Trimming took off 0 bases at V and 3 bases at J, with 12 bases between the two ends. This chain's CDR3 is CASSVGEGGANEKLFF. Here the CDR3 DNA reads TGTGCCAGCAGCGTAGGGGAGGGGGGAGCTAATGAAAAACTGTTTTTT.

The CDR3 sequence is CASRATGGQGTEAFF. CDR3 DNA: TGTGCCAGCAGGGCTACAGGCGGTCAAGGGACTGAAGCTTTCTTT. This chain uses TRBV28 with TRBJ1-1, with D possibly TRBD1 on 5 matching bases. Germline loops: CDR1 MDHEN, CDR2 SYDVKM. The V gene lost 6 bases and the J gene lost 5 bases, with 19 bases spanning the gap. The CDR3 loop spans 15 amino acids.

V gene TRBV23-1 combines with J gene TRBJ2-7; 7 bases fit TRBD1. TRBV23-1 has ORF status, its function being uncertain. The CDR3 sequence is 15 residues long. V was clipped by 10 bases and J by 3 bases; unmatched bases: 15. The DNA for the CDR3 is TGCGCCAACTCACCCTTCGAGGGACAGAACTACGAGCAGTACTTC. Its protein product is CANSPFEGQNYEQYF.

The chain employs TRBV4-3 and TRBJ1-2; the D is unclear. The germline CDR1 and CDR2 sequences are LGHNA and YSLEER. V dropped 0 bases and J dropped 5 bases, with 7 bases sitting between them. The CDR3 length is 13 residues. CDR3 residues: CASSQDVRYGYTF. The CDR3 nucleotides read TGCGCCAGCAGCCAAGACGTGAGGTATGGCTACACCTTC.